The T cell receptor (beta chain) described here comes from a study of blood T cell repertoires in COVID-19. Study in general: Samples representing acute and convalescent COVID-19 were sourced from the United States, Italy and Spain. From T cells, B-cell-depleted T cells, or PBMCs came the material, which was cDNA or gDNA.

This CDR3 is built from 16 residues. CDR1 is SGDLS and CDR2 is YYNGEE in the germline V gene. Unmatched junction bases numbered 4, after V lost 0 bases and J lost 2 bases. Authors' analysis steps: How many nucleated cells were present was estimated from reference gene primer amplification. The data were produced by immunoSEQ multiplex PCR, yet TCRdb's version contains in-frame clones alone and is incomplete. D and trimming come from the DNA, and the V and J calls and clone size come from that table. Of 150,000 to 200,000 clones in the sample, roughly nine tenths were seen once. The material sequenced was peripheral blood. This sequence originates from a woman in her 70s with acute or convalescent COVID-19. The chain is built from TRBV9 and TRBJ2-3, with 9 bases matching TRBD1. The CDR3 bases are TGTGCCAGCAGCGTAGGTGACAGGGGGTACACAGATACGCAGTATTTT. Its translation is CASSVGDRGYTDTQYF. Full variable domain (outside the CDR3, taken from reference TRBV9 and TRBJ2-3): DSGVTQTPKHLITATGQRVTLRCSPRSGDLSVYWYQQSLDQGLQFLIQYYNGEERAKGNILERFSAQQFPDLHSELNLSSLELGDSALYFCASSVGDRGYTDTQYFGPGTRLTVL.